The clone carrying this T cell receptor (beta chain) was recorded only once. This entry belongs to a study of blood T cell repertoires in COVID-19. Study background: The origin of the acute and convalescent COVID-19 samples was the United States, Italy and Spain. T cells, B-cell-depleted T cells, or PBMCs supplied cDNA or gDNA.

Original analysis: Quantification of nucleated cells was approximated via reference gene primer amplification. Here immunoSEQ multiplex PCR was the method, and the copy in TCRdb shows in-frame clones only, minus some. The DNA was the basis for D and trimming; V, J and clone size are from that table. The sample has around 86,000 clones; 85% are singletons. The germline V gene encodes CDR1 SGHNT and CDR2 YYREEE (reference sequence). The CDR3 runs 15 residues. The junction had 6 bases not matched to a gene; V was cut back by 3 bases and J by 10 bases. The sample comprised peripheral blood. The sequence came from a man older than 75 with acute or convalescent COVID-19. The J gene is TRBJ1-6, the V gene TRBV5-4, with 11 bases lining up with TRBD1. CDR3 region: CASSSSGQGESPLHF. Here the CDR3 DNA reads TGTGCCAGCAGCTCTTCGGGACAGGGGGAATCACCCCTCCACTTT.